This TCR beta chain stems from a study of blood T cells in healthy people across ages. Overall study: T cells yielded about one barcoded beta molecule per two cells through template switching. Study-wide results and caveats: Using unsorted PBMCs precluded a conclusive naive versus antigen-experienced comparison.

Isolated per sample were at least 6 million PBMCs. CDR3 length equals 15 residues. Unmatched junction bases numbered 4, after V lost 0 bases and J lost 4 bases. Germline-derived CDR1 and CDR2 are SGDLS and YYNGEE. For the second PCR, which ran for about 7 to 12 cycles, a sample-barcoded 5' primer and a J-beta primer mix were used. Tagging of each cDNA molecule was performed by a template-switch adaptor with 12 random nucleotides. MiXCR, applied by TCRdb to the 5' RACE reads, yields one record per CDR3 protein. The sample gives hundreds of thousands of distinct CDR3 sequences, 58% of which show up once; 30% to 40% is in the top ten. On this clonotype itself: The antigen is not known.

The V call is TRBV9, the J call TRBJ2-1, with 7 nucleotides matching TRBD1. The source is a man aged 55 to 70 in good health. The sample taken for sequencing was blood. CDR3 sequence: CASSVGDSPYNEQFF. DNA of the CDR3: TGTGCCAGCAGCGTAGGGGACAGCCCTTACAATGAGCAGTTCTTC.